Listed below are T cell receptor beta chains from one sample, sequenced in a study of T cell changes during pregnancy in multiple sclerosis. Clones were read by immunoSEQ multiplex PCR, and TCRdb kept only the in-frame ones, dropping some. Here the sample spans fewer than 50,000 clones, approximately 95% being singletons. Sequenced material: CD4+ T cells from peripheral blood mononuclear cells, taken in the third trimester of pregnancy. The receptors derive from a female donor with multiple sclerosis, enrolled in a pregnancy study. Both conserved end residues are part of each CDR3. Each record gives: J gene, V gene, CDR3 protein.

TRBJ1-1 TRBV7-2 CASSLLPGNTEAFF
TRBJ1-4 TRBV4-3 CASSQGQGNEKLFF
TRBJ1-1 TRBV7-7 CASSPSADSTEAFF
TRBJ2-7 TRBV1 CTTTLAGISYEQYF
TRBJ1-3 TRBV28 CASSSYRGPGNTIYF
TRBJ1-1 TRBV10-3 CAISTTGTEAFF
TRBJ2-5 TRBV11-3 CASSLSGGPQETQYF
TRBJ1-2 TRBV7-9 CASSQGQGYGYTF
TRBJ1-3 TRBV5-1 CASSYEGVSGNTIYF
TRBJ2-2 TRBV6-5 CASSFRLAGGTGELFF
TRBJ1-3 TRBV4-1 CASSQGELSGNTIYF
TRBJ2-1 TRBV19 CASSIKGQGLSSYNEQFF
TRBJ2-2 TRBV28 CASSLKPQGAQGYGGELFF
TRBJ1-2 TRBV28 CASRKPTGNYGYTF
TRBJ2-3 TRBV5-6 CASSFSGSTDTQYF
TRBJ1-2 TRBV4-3 CASSLSGGPPNYGYTF
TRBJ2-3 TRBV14 CASSPFSGGGPDTQYF
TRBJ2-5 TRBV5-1 CASSFGQETQYF
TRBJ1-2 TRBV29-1 CSARTPGGSTGGYTF
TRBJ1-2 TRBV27 CASSFYSGGNGYTF
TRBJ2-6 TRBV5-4 CASKGQWSSGANVLTF
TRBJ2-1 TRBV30 CAWETSGNNYNEQFF
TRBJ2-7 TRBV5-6 CASSLDRGYEQYF
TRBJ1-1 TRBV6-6 CAGDRGQNTEAFF
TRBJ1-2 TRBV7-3 CASSLAARDKNYGYTF
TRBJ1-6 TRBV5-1 CASSITENSPLHF
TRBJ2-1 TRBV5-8 CASSFGVGEQFF
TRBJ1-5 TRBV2 CASTWDRVGNQPQHF
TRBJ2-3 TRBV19 CASIPSGGRGADTQYF
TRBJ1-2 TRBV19 CASSASGAGYGYTF
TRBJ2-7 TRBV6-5 CASSYSGLAGAYEQYF
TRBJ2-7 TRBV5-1 CASSPWELVYEQYF
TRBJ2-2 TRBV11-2 CASSLDSRGGNTGELFF
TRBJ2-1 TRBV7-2 CASSLLANEQFF
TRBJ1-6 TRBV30 CAWSGGANSPLHF
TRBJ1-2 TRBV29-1 CSAIRDRGYGYTF
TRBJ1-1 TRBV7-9 CASSPQSGTEAFF
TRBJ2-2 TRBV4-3 CASSQGAAGANTGELFF
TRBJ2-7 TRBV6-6 CASSYPGGRTGEQYF
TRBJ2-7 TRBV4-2 CASSTRLAGAYEQYF
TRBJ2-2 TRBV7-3 CASSPGGATNTGELFF
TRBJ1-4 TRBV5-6 CASSADQGAAGELFF
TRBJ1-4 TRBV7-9 CASSPRTGNEKLFF
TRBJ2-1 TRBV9 CASSAGQGANHEQFF
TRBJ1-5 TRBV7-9 CASSSSDSHGPQHF
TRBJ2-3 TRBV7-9 CASSLESGYTQYF
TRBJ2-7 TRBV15 CATSVHRGPYEQYF
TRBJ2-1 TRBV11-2 CASSSSGLGLQFF
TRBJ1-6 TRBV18 CASSPEIDSPLHF
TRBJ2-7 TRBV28 CASKNNYEQYF
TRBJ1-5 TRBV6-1 CASSVQQGNQPQHF
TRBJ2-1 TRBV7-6 CASSLEGTSVWNEQFF
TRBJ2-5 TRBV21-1 CASSKGAAGPQETQYF
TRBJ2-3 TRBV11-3 CASSFSPDRTQYF
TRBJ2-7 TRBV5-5 CASSLAGGPYEQYF
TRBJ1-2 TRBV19 CASSLRDTAAYGYTF